This entry lists 22 T cell receptor beta chains sequenced from one sample in a study of blood T cell repertoires in COVID-19. Using immunoSEQ multiplex PCR, the repertoire was profiled, and TCRdb retains in-frame clones only, with some absent. The sample has around 130,000 clones, approximately 87% seen once. The material sequenced was peripheral blood. The source of these receptors is a man in his 70s with active COVID-19.

The chain recombines TRBV29-1 with TRBJ2-1; 7 nucleotides line up with TRBD2. The germline CDR1 and CDR2 sequences are SQVTM and ANQGSEA. V shed 2 bases and J 5 bases; nucleotides not matched to a gene: 6. There are 14 residues in the CDR3. In DNA, the CDR3 is TGCAGCGTTGAATGGCGGGAGAGGGACAATGAGCAGTTCTTC. Residues: CSVEWRERDNEQFF.

This clone occurred once. This chain joins TRBV30 and TRBJ1-1; no definite D call. There are 10 residues in the CDR3. V shed 5 bases and J shed 5 bases, with 6 bases lying between them. Germline CDR1 is GTSNPN and CDR2 is SVGIG (reference sequence). The CDR3 DNA reads TGTGCCTGGGCGGAGACTGAAGCTTTCTTT. It specifies CAWAETEAFF.

The V call is TRBV9, the J call TRBJ2-1; 7 bases are a match to TRBD2. The germline V gene has CDR1 SGDLS and CDR2 YYNGEE. The V and J ends lost 0 bases and 9 bases, in that order; junction bases with no gene match: 9. The CDR3 sequence is 15 residues long. The CDR3 DNA is TGTGCCAGCAGCGTAGTGGCGGGAGCTTTTGGTGAGCAGTTCTTC. It specifies CASSVVAGAFGEQFF.

The chain combines TRBV7-8 with TRBJ2-6; no clear D gene. V was trimmed by 4 bases and J by 2 bases, leaving 9 bases between them. The CDR3 is 15 amino acids. CDR1 is SGHVS, CDR2 FQNEAQ, per germline. CDR3 amino acids: CASSSWQAGANVLTF. CDR3 bases: TGTGCCAGCAGCTCGTGGCAGGCTGGGGCCAACGTCCTGACTTTC.

This chain connects TRBV7-9 to TRBJ2-3; possible D gene TRBD1, 5 bases. The CDR3 is 15 residues long. The germline gives CDR1 SEHNR, CDR2 FQNEAQ (reference sequence). V lost 2 bases to trimming and J lost 0 bases, with 9 bases between them. The CDR3 DNA reads as TGTGCCAGCAGCTTAAGGCAGGGTAGCACAGATACGCAGTATTTT. This gives the protein CASSLRQGSTDTQYF. Filled out from reference TRBV7-9 and TRBJ2-3, the complete variable domain reads DTGVSQNPRHKITKRGQNVTFRCDPISEHNRLYWYRQTLGQGPEFLTYFQNEAQLEKSRLLSDRFSAERPKGSFSTLEIQRTEQGDSAMYLCASSLRQGSTDTQYFGPGTRLTVL.

V usage is TRBV7-2 and J usage is TRBJ1-1; D unresolved. CDR3 length: 12 residues. CDR1 SGHTA and CDR2 FQGNSA come from the germline V gene. Trimming shortened V by 0 bases and J by 8 bases, and 7 bases separated the two germline ends. The CDR3: CASSLAGGEAFF. The CDR3 bases are TGTGCCAGCAGCTTAGCGGGCGGGGAAGCTTTCTTT.

This chain uses TRBV18 with TRBJ2-1; 14 nucleotides agree with TRBD2. Germline-derived CDR1 and CDR2 are KGHSH and LQKENI. The CDR3 consists of 16 residues. Trimming cost V 1 base and J 7 bases; bases outside gene matches: 3. Written as DNA, the CDR3 is TGTGCCAGCTCACCACTGGGACTAGCGGGAGCAAATGAGCAGTTCTTC. Residues: CASSPLGLAGANEQFF.

The chain joins TRBV4-1 to TRBJ2-4; D gene unclear. The CDR3 length is 14 residues. Germline V gives CDR1 MGHRA, CDR2 YSYEKL. V was cut by 4 bases and J by 8 bases, with 15 bases left in between. The CDR3: CASSPQVGQDIQYF. The DNA for the CDR3 is TGCGCCAGCAGCCCCCAAGTCGGTCAGGACATTCAGTACTTC.

This clone has a handful of counts. The CDR3 bases are TGTGCCAGCAGCTTGGAAGAGGGATTGACTGAAGCTTTCTTT. Translated: CASSLEEGLTEAFF. V gene TRBV5-5 combines with J gene TRBJ1-1; D not resolved. Between the trimmed V and J ends, which lost 0 bases and 5 bases, there was a span of 11 bases. Germline lookup yields CDR1 SGHKS and CDR2 YYEKEE (reference sequence). The CDR3 runs 14 residues.

The V gene is TRBV5-1, the J gene TRBJ2-3, with a weak D call TRBD2 (6 bases). CDR3 size: 14 residues. Germline V gene sequence: CDR1 SGHRS, CDR2 YFSETQ. Trimming shortened V by 4 bases and J by 7 bases, and 16 bases separated the two germline ends. The DNA of the CDR3 is TGCGCCAGCAGCCAGGGACTCGAATCAAATACGCAGTATTTT. Encoded protein: CASSQGLESNTQYF.

V gene TRBV5-8 combines with J gene TRBJ1-5, with a tentative D call TRBD1 (5 bases). The CDR3 contains 16 residues. The germline V and J ends were trimmed by 2 bases and 2 bases, with 14 bases remaining between them. Germline assignment: CDR1 SGHTS and CDR2 YDEGEE. As DNA, the CDR3 is TGTGCCAGCAGCTTATTAAGCCAGGGCGGCAATCAGCCCCAGCATTTT. Amino acids: CASSLLSQGGNQPQHF.

The V and J genes are TRBV7-3 and TRBJ2-6, with unresolved D. Germline V gene sequence: CDR1 SGHTA, CDR2 FQGTGA. The CDR3 runs to 19 residues. The ends were cut back, 4 bases at V and 6 bases at J, with 25 bases in the middle. The CDR3 is CASSSTLGPHSFEANVLTF. Here the CDR3 DNA reads TGTGCCAGCAGCTCGACATTGGGCCCTCATTCTTTTGAGGCCAACGTCCTGACTTTC.

This chain uses TRBV6-5 with TRBJ1-1; 9 bases agree with TRBD1. Germline lookup yields CDR1 MNHEY and CDR2 SVGAGI. Trimming took 4 bases from V and 11 from J; bases not matched to a gene: 11. This CDR3 is built from 14 residues. CDR3 amino acids: CASSWRGTGKNAFF. CDR3 nucleotides: TGTGCCAGCAGTTGGCGTGGGACAGGGAAAAATGCTTTCTTT.

V usage is TRBV2 and J usage is TRBJ2-3; 8 bases fit TRBD2. The CDR3 loop spans 14 amino acids. Germline CDR1 SNHLY, CDR2 FYNNEI. V lost 7 bases and J lost 0; bases outside the gene matches: 3. CDR3 loop: CASNPSGSTDTQYF. The CDR3, as DNA: TGTGCCAGCAACCCTAGCGGGAGCACAGATACGCAGTATTTT.

CDR3 nucleotide sequence: TGTGCCAGCAGCTTAACGGCGCGGGAGACCCAGTACTTC. Translated: CASSLTARETQYF. The chain is built from TRBV7-3 and TRBJ2-5; D call uncertain. The CDR3 is 13 amino acids. Between the trimmed V and J ends, which lost 0 bases and 5 bases, there was a span of 7 bases. In germline, CDR1 is SGHTA, CDR2 FQGTGA.

The rearrangement uses TRBV6-6 and TRBJ1-5; D possibly corresponds to TRBD1 (5 bases). V was clipped by 2 bases and J by 4 bases, with 6 bases between them. The CDR3 loop spans 13 amino acids. Germline V gene lookup returns CDR1 MNHNY and CDR2 SVGAGI (reference sequence). The CDR3 loop is CASSYRQNQPQHF. In DNA, the CDR3 is TGTGCCAGCAGTTACCGACAGAATCAGCCCCAGCATTTT.

CDR3: CASSFVRGLDHSETQYF. The CDR3 DNA is TGTGCCAGCAGTTTTGTGAGGGGACTAGATCATTCAGAGACCCAGTACTTC. The V call is TRBV28, the J call TRBJ2-5; the match to TRBD2 covers 8 bases. Germline V gene data show CDR1 as MDHEN and CDR2 as SYDVKM. V dropped 3 bases and J dropped 4; count of bases not matched to a gene: 13. This CDR3 is built from 17 residues. The variable domain in full, completed from reference TRBV28 and TRBJ2-5, reads DVKVTQSSRYLVKRTGEKVFLECVQDMDHENMFWYRQDPGLGLRLIYFSYDVKMKEKGDIPEGYSVSREKKERFSLILESASTNQTSMYLCASSFVRGLDHSETQYFGPGTRLLVL.

The chain links TRBV24-1 to TRBJ2-2; 7 positions match TRBD1. Germline V gene lookup returns CDR1 KGHDR and CDR2 SFDVKD. The trim removed 4 bases at V and 1 base at J, leaving 8 bases unmatched. The CDR3 runs to 17 residues. CDR3 sequence: CATSDLSRQGNTGELFF. The DNA for the CDR3 is TGTGCCACCAGTGACCTGTCGCGACAGGGGAACACCGGGGAGCTGTTTTTT.

The chain uses TRBV9 and TRBJ2-2; D not certain. The CDR3 runs 14 residues. CDR1 and CDR2 (germline): SGDLS, YYNGEE. The ends were cut back, 3 bases at V and 3 bases at J, with 9 bases in the middle. CDR3 sequence: CASSGDSYTGELFF. In DNA, the CDR3 is TGTGCCAGCAGCGGAGACTCTTACACCGGGGAGCTGTTTTTT.

The V gene is TRBV27, the J gene TRBJ1-1; tentative D call: TRBD1 (6 bases). Germline CDR1 MNHEY, CDR2 SMNVEV (reference sequence). The V and J ends lost 6 bases and 5 bases respectively, with 10 bases between them. This CDR3 comprises 12 residues. The CDR3 loop reads CASRKGGTEAFF. CDR3 sequence (DNA): TGTGCCAGCAGAAAGGGGGGGACTGAAGCTTTCTTT.

This clone has a handful of counts. The chain joins TRBV2 to TRBJ2-7; possible D gene TRBD2, 6 bases. CDR3 length equals 14 residues. Germline V gene sequence: CDR1 SNHLY, CDR2 FYNNEI. The germline V and J ends were trimmed by 4 bases and 2 bases, with 12 bases remaining between them. The CDR3 is CASSAEGGAYEQYF. CDR3 DNA sequence: TGTGCCAGCAGTGCGGAGGGCGGGGCCTACGAGCAGTACTTC.

The CDR3 DNA follows: TGTGCCAGTAATCGGTTCAATCAGCCCCAGCATTTT. It is translated as CASNRFNQPQHF. The chain uses TRBV19 and TRBJ1-5; D call uncertain. Germline V gene data show CDR1 as LNHDA and CDR2 as SQIVND (reference sequence). V dropped 7 bases and J dropped 3 bases, with 7 bases sitting between them. CDR3 length: 12 amino acids.